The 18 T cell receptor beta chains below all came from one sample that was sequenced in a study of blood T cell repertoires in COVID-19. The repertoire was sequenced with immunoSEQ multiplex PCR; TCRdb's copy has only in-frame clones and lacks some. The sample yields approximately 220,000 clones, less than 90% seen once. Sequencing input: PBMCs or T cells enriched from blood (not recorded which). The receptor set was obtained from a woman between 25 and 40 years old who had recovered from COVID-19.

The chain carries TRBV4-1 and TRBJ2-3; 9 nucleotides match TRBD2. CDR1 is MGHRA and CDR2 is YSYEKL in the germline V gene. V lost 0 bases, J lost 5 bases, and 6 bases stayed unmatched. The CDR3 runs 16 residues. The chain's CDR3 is CASSQEASGVIDTQYF. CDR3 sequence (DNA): TGCGCCAGCAGCCAAGAAGCTAGCGGGGTAATAGATACGCAGTATTTT.

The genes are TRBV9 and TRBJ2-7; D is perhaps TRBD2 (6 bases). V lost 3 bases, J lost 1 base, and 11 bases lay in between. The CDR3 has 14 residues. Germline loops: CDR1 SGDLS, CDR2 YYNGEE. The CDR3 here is CASSAEDYSYEQYF. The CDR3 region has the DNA TGTGCCAGCAGCGCCGAGGACTATTCCTACGAGCAGTACTTC.

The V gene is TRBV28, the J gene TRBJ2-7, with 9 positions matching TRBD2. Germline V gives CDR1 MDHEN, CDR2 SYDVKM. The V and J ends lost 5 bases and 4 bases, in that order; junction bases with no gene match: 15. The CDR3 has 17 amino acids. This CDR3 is CASSPPIEAGGQYEQYF. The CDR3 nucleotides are TGTGCCAGCAGTCCCCCTATCGAGGCGGGGGGGCAATACGAGCAGTACTTC.

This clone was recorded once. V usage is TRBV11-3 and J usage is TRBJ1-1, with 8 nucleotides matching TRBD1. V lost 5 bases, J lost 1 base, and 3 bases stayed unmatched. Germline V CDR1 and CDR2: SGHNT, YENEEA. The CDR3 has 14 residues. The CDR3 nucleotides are TGTGCCAGCAGCGCACAGGGGGGGAACACTGAAGCTTTCTTT. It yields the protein CASSAQGGNTEAFF.

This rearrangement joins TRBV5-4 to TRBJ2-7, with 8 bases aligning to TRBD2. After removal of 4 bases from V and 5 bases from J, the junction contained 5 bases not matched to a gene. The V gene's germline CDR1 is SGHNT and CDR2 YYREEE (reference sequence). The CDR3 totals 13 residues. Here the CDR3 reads CASSLRGGNEQYF. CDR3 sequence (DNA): TGTGCCAGCAGCCTACGGGGGGGTAACGAGCAGTACTTC.

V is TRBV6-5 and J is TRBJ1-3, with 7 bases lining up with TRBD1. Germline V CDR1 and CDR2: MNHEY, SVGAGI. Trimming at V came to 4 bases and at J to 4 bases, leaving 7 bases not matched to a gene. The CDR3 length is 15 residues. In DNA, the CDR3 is TGTGCCAGCAGTTTAACAGGGGTCGACGGAAACACCATATATTTT. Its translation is CASSLTGVDGNTIYF.

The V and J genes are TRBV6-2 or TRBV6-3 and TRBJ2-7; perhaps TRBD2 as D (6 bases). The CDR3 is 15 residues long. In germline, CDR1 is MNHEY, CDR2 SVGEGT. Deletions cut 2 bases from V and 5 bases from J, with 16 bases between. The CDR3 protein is CASSYEGGARDEQYF. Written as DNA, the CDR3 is TGTGCCAGCAGTTACGAGGGCGGGGCCAGGGACGAGCAGTACTTC.

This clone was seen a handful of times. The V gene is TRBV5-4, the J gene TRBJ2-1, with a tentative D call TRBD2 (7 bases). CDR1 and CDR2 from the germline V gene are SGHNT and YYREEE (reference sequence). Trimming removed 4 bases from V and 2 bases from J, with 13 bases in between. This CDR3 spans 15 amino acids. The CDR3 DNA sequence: TGTGCCAGCAGCGCAACAGGGAGGGCCTACAATGAGCAGTTCTTC. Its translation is CASSATGRAYNEQFF.

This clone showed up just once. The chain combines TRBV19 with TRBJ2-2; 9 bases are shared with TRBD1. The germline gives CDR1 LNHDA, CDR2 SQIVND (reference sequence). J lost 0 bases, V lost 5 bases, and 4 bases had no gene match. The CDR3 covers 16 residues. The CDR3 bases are TGTGCCAGTAGTGGTGGACAGGGGTCGAACACCGGGGAGCTGTTTTTT. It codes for CASSGGQGSNTGELFF.

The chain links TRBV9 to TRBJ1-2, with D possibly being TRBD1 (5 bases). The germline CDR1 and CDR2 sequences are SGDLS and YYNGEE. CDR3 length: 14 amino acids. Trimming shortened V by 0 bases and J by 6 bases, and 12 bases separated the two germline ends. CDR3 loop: CASSVGIGADGYTF. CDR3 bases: TGTGCCAGCAGCGTAGGGATAGGGGCGGATGGCTACACCTTC. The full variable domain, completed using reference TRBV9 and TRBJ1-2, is DSGVTQTPKHLITATGQRVTLRCSPRSGDLSVYWYQQSLDQGLQFLIQYYNGEERAKGNILERFSAQQFPDLHSELNLSSLELGDSALYFCASSVGIGADGYTFGSGTRLTVV.

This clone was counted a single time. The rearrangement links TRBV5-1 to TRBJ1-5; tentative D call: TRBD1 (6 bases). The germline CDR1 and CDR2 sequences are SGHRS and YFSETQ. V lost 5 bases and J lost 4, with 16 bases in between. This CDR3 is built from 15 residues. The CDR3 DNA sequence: TGCGCCAGCAGTTCTACAGGGATCGGGAATCAGCCCCAGCATTTT. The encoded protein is CASSSTGIGNQPQHF. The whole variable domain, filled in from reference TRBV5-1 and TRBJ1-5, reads KAGVTQTPRYLIKTRGQQVTLSCSPISGHRSVSWYQQTPGQGLQFLFEYFSETQRNKGNFPGRFSGRQFSNSRSEMNVSTLELGDSALYLCASSSTGIGNQPQHFGDGTRLSIL.

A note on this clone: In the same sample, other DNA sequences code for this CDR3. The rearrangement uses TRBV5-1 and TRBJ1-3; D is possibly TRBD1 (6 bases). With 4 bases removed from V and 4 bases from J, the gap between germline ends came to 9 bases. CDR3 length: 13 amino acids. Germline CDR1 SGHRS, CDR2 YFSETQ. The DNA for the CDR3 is TGCGCCAGCAGCCTGGACAGAGGAAACACCATATATTTT. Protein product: CASSLDRGNTIYF.

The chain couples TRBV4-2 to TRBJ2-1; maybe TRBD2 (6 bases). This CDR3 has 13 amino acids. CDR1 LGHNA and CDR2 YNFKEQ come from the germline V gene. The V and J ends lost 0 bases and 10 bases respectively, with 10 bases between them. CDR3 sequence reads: CASSQESRGEQFF. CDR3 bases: TGTGCCAGCAGCCAAGAGTCGCGGGGAGAGCAGTTCTTC.

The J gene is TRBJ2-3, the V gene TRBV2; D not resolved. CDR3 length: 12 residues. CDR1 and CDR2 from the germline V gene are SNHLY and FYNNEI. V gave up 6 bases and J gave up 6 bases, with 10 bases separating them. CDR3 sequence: CASRYISDTQYF. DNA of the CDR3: TGTGCCAGCAGGTATATATCCGATACGCAGTATTTT. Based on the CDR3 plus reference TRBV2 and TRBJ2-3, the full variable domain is EPEVTQTPSHQVTQMGQEVILRCVPISNHLYFYWYRQILGQKVEFLVSFYNNEISEKSEIFDDQFSVERPDGSNFTLKIRSTKLEDSAMYFCASRYISDTQYFGPGTRLTVL.

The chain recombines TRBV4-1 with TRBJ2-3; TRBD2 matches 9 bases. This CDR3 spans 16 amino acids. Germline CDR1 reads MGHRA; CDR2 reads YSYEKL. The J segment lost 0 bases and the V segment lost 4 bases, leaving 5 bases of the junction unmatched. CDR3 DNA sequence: TGCGCCAGCAGCCCGGGTACTAGCGGGAGCACAGATACGCAGTATTTT. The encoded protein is CASSPGTSGSTDTQYF.

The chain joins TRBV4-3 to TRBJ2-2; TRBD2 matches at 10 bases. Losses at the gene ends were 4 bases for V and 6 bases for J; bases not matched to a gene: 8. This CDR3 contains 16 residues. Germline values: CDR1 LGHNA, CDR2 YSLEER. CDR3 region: CASSPGRTSGAGELFF. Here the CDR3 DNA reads TGCGCCAGCAGCCCGGGCCGGACTAGCGGCGCCGGGGAGCTGTTTTTT.

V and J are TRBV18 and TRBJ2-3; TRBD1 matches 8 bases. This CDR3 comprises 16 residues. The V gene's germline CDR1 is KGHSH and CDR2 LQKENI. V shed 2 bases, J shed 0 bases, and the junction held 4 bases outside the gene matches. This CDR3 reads CASSPTWTGSTDTQYF. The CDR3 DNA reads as TGTGCCAGCTCACCAACCTGGACAGGGAGCACAGATACGCAGTATTTT.

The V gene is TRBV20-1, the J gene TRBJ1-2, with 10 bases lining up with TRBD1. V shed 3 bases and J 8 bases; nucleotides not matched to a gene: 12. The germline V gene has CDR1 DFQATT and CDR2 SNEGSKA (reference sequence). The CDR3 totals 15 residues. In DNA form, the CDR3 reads TGCAGTGCTAGTGGTCGGGCTGACAGGGGGCGAGGCTACACCTTC. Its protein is CSASGRADRGRGYTF.